This TCR beta chain emerged from a study of cytomegalovirus exposure and HLA in healthy donors. On the study more broadly: Assignment to the Caucasian-associated ancestry cluster applied to approximately 80% of the roughly 410 genotyped donors.

The CDR3 is 13 amino acids. Looked up from germline, CDR1 is ENHRY and CDR2 is SYGVKD. V was clipped by 3 bases and J by 4 bases, with 9 bases between them. To note about this clone: Its antigen is as yet unknown.

Whole-study findings and limits: In a later analysis, at a false discovery rate of 0.05, 17,000 or so TCR beta sequences matched HLA alleles.

Primers for the PCR totalled 60 Vbeta and 13 Jbeta. Assay used: immunoSEQ multiplex PCR; TCRdb lists only in-frame clones, some missing. Of about 200,000 clones listed, approximately 80% are singletons. The clonotype comes from a girl aged 2-9 years in good health and CMV-seronegative. The chain has TRBV10-3 and TRBJ2-5, with D possibly matching TRBD1 (5 bases). The sequencing input was PBMCs. The chain's CDR3 is CAISDSRVETQYF. The DNA of the CDR3 is TGTGCCATCAGTGATTCCAGGGTAGAGACCCAGTACTTC.